The T cell receptor (beta chain) described here comes from a study of blood T cells in healthy people across ages. This clonotype showed up just once. The CDR3 has 12 amino acids. Germline values: CDR1 DFQATT, CDR2 SNEGSKA (reference sequence). For the second PCR, which ran for 7 to 11 cycles, a sample-barcoded 5' primer and a J-beta primer mix were used. A single record per CDR3 protein comes from TCRdb applying MiXCR to the 5' RACE reads. Of around 750,000 distinct CDR3 sequences listed, 53% are singletons. This TCR was recovered from a man older than 75 in good health. The V gene is TRBV20-1, the J gene TRBJ2-7, with D possibly matching TRBD2 (6 bases). The J call may be faulty, since TRBJ2-1 better matches the DNA end. The source material was blood. The CDR3 nucleotides read TGCAGTGCAGACCTAGCGAGCGGTGAGCAGTTCTTC. Its protein is CSADLASGEQFF.